The TCR beta chain under discussion was sequenced for a study of regulatory T cells in long-lasting Graves disease. Germline V lookup: CDR1 MDHEN, CDR2 SYDVKM. This CDR3 is built from 11 residues. Trimming pared 8 bases from V and 6 bases from J, leaving 8 bases between. Sequencing libraries for TCR beta were prepared with iRepertoire HTBI primers and Arm-PCR of CDR3 regions. TCRdb reanalysed the multiplex PCR reads using MiXCR and keeps one entry per CDR3 protein. The table lists around 420,000 distinct CDR3 sequences, approximately 16% of them singletons, with about 7.8% in the top ten. Described time point: newly diagnosed GD, antithyroid drugs for less than 3 months. Scientists built the TCR library using RNA that was extracted from PBMCs. In its sample, this clonotype was seen many times. This sample also belongs to another study, concerning T cells in Graves' hyperthyroidism and ophthalmopathy.

This receptor was obtained from a woman between 40 and 55 years old with Graves disease. The V gene is TRBV28, the J gene TRBJ2-1, with unresolved D. The material sequenced was peripheral blood mononuclear cells (PBMCs), taken at new diagnosis, from a patient treated with antithyroid drugs. The CDR3, as DNA: TGTGCCAGCCATAGTGGCAATGAGCAGTTCTTC. It encodes CASHSGNEQFF. Full variable domain (remainder filled in from reference TRBV28 and TRBJ2-1): DVKVTQSSRYLVKRTGEKVFLECVQDMDHENMFWYRQDPGLGLRLIYFSYDVKMKEKGDIPEGYSVSREKKERFSLILESASTNQTSMYLCASHSGNEQFFGPGTRLTVL.